Given below is one T cell receptor (beta chain) in context. Its antigen is currently not known. The sample holds no much larger clone one base away, and base qualities are not on file. For sequencing of the TCRbeta CDR3 region, genomic DNA was extracted from the sorted cells. The immunoSEQ Assay was used to sequence the TCRbeta CDR3 regions. What TCRdb holds here is the immuneACCESS table cut down to in-frame rearrangements. Part of the clones is not present; checked against another copy, under half of the missing clones reflect an unresolved V gene, and the others are unexplained. The sample records about 66,000 clones, around 82% of which are singletons. The ten largest clones add up to roughly 4.2% of the sample. The trial excluded patients who had a history of autoimmune disease or were on systemic immunosuppression. Peripheral blood for TCR sequencing was drawn from every dose cohort at baseline, at cycle 4 day 1 and at cycle 7 day 1. The samples were drawn from a first-in-human, open-label, multicenter phase I dose-escalation trial of ivuxolimab. Adults with locally advanced or metastatic head and neck squamous cell, hepatocellular, melanoma or renal cell carcinoma were enrolled in the trial. Before TCR sequencing, CD4+ T cells and CD8+ T cells were sorted from peripheral blood as separate populations.

This sample is drawn from a study of OX40 agonist ivuxolimab in advanced cancers. For context, the study as a whole: Ivuxolimab was an agonistic, fully human IgG2 monoclonal antibody directed against OX40 (CD134), a costimulatory receptor. Intravenous ivuxolimab was administered to patients every 2 weeks at six dose levels: 0.01, 0.1, 0.3, 1.5, 3 and 10 mg/kg. The dose-escalation cohort was over 70% male with a mean age of around 64 years, ranging from roughly 20 to 80. Prior anti-PD-1, anti-PD-L1 or anti-CTLA-4 therapy was permitted, and checkpoint inhibitors had been received by 40% to 50% of dose-escalation patients. Peripheral TCRbeta sequencing aimed to test whether ivuxolimab altered TCR sequence diversity and caused clonal T-cell expansion. Partial responses occurred in three dose-escalation patients, of whom one had hepatocellular carcinoma and two had cutaneous melanoma. The monotherapy dose-escalation portion (N of about 49 patients) of the phase I ivuxolimab trial is reported in the paper. Of the roughly 52 dose-escalation patients, hepatocellular carcinoma was present in approximately 20, melanoma in around 15, renal cell carcinoma in 9 and head and neck cancer in 9.

Beyond this particular receptor, the publication reports: The antigen specificity of the peripheral T cells that underwent clonal expansion was not determined. In partial responders in the 0.1-3.0 mg/kg groups, normalized peripheral clonal expansion was found to be among the lowest, especially among CD8+ T cells. After ivuxolimab, more expanded clones were found on average in CD8+ T cells than in CD4+ T cells. Low levels of normalized T-cell clonal expansion were also seen in some patients who did not respond. At doses of 0.1 to 3.0 mg/kg, clonal expansion of both CD4+ and CD8+ blood T cells was observed from baseline to week 6.

V loses 6 bases, J loses 8 bases, and the germline ends lie 22 bases apart. The CDR3 sequence holds 14 residues, the cysteine and phenylalanine included. CDR3 DNA only is kept here, 42 bases in frame from base 1. From a lookup of the germline V gene, CDR1 and CDR2 are SQVTM and ANQGSEA. The sample was CD4+ or CD8+ T cells sorted from blood, taken in a trial of the OX40 agonist ivuxolimab. This TCR was recovered from an adult with an advanced solid tumor such as melanoma, head and neck, liver or kidney cancer. The V and J genes are TRBV29-1 and TRBJ1-2; the D gene is possibly TRBD1, with 5 bases matching. This receptor carries the CDR3 CSVIGTEETGGYTF. The sequence in DNA is TGCAGCGTAATCGGGACGGAGGAAACGGGGGGCTACACCTTC.